The clone carrying this TCR beta chain occurred once. Its antigen is still unknown. The table came from immunoSEQ multiplex PCR; TCRdb's copy has only in-frame clones and leaves some out. The data contain about 280,000 clones, 65% to 90% of them seen just once; the ten biggest clones take up less than 1.2%. The data originate from a study of cytomegalovirus exposure and HLA in healthy donors. Overall study results and limits: The study put some 160 TCR beta chains on its list as cytomegalovirus-associated.

The CDR3 loop spans 12 amino acids. The V end lost 4 bases, the J end lost 0 bases, and 4 bases lay between the germline ends. Germline lookup yields CDR1 PRHDT and CDR2 FYEKMQ (reference sequence). The sequence was obtained from a woman aged 18 to 35 in good health and CMV-seronegative. The source material was PBMCs. The chain combines TRBV13 with TRBJ2-7; D remains unclear. CDR3: CASSYYSYEQYF. DNA of the CDR3: TGTGCCAGCAGCTACTACTCCTACGAGCAGTACTTC.